Each of the 28 T cell receptor beta chains below was sequenced from the same sample in a study of cytomegalovirus exposure and HLA in healthy donors. Primers for the PCR totalled 60 Vbeta and 13 Jbeta. Profiled with immunoSEQ multiplex PCR; TCRdb holds only in-frame clones, not every one. The sample includes about 100,000 clones, roughly 75% seen only once; the top ten take more than 4.5%. The sequencing sample was made of PBMCs. The receptors were sampled from a young woman in good health and CMV-seropositive.

The chain employs TRBV29-1 and TRBJ2-1; possibly TRBD2 for D (6 bases). Germline V CDR1 and CDR2: SQVTM, ANQGSEA. The CDR3 contains 13 residues. The V end lost 1 base, the J end lost 5 bases, and 9 bases lay between the germline ends. CDR3 DNA: TGCAGCGTTGAAGCCCAGCGGGACAATGAGCAGTTCTTC. It codes for CSVEAQRDNEQFF.

V usage is TRBV5-1 and J usage is TRBJ2-1; D is undetermined. V was trimmed by 2 bases and J by 10 bases, leaving 10 bases between them. The CDR3 has 12 residues. Germline CDR1 is SGHRS and CDR2 is YFSETQ. DNA for the CDR3: TGCGCCAGCAGCTTCGACTCTAGGGAGCAGTTCTTC. Translated: CASSFDSREQFF.

This clone showed up just a few times. The V call is TRBV5-5, the J call TRBJ2-1; no clear D gene. The CDR3 covers 10 residues. Trimming removed 4 bases at V and 7 bases at J, with 3 bases between. Looked up from germline, CDR1 is SGHKS and CDR2 is YYEKEE (reference sequence). This CDR3 is CASSTNEQFF. DNA for the CDR3: TGTGCCAGCAGCACTAATGAGCAGTTCTTC.

The rearrangement uses TRBV30 and TRBJ1-2, with TRBD1 identical over 9 bases. CDR1 is GTSNPN, CDR2 SVGIG, per germline (reference sequence). The CDR3 runs to 12 residues. Losses at the gene ends were 5 bases for V and 7 bases for J; bases not matched to a gene: 5. The CDR3 sequence is CAWVWGQGGYTF. Written as DNA, the CDR3 is TGTGCCTGGGTCTGGGGACAGGGTGGCTACACCTTC.

The chain uses TRBV2 and TRBJ1-2, with a possible D match to TRBD1 (6 bases). This CDR3 contains 15 residues. Deletions cut 7 bases from V and 8 bases from J, with 23 bases between. Germline V CDR1 and CDR2: SNHLY, FYNNEI. For the CDR3, the DNA is TGTGCCAGCACCCTTACCGGGGAGGGGACAAAAGGCTACACCTTC. As protein: CASTLTGEGTKGYTF.

This clone has more than one count but fewer than ten. The V gene is TRBV28, the J gene TRBJ2-1, with 8 positions matching TRBD2. Germline V CDR1 and CDR2: MDHEN, SYDVKM. The CDR3 covers 16 residues. V lost 4 bases, J lost 2 bases, and 7 bases stayed unmatched. The CDR3 coding sequence is TGTGCCAGCAGTTATTCAGCGGGAGTAGCCTACAATGAGCAGTTCTTC. It specifies CASSYSAGVAYNEQFF.

The J gene is TRBJ2-5, the V gene TRBV2, with a possible D match to TRBD2 (6 bases). The CDR3 totals 12 residues. The ends were cut back, 6 bases at V and 3 bases at J, with 8 bases in the middle. Per the germline V gene, CDR1 is SNHLY and CDR2 is FYNNEI. The CDR3 loop is CASRRLEETQYF. The DNA of the CDR3 is TGTGCCAGCAGAAGACTAGAAGAGACCCAGTACTTC.

The chain combines TRBV15 with TRBJ1-1; TRBD1 aligns across 8 bases. Trimming removed 0 bases from V and 1 base from J; junction bases left unmatched: 7. Per the germline V gene, CDR1 is LNHNV and CDR2 is YYDKDF (reference sequence). The CDR3 contains 17 residues. CDR3 loop: CATSRDQGQVTNTEAFF. CDR3 DNA: TGTGCCACCAGCAGAGATCAGGGACAGGTTACGAACACTGAAGCTTTCTTT.

A single count supports this clone. The V gene is TRBV10-3, the J gene TRBJ1-1; TRBD1 matches 9 bases. CDR1 is ENHRY, CDR2 SYGVKD, per germline. The CDR3 extends over 15 amino acids. V lost 6 bases, J lost 2 bases, and 7 bases stayed unmatched. The CDR3 DNA reads TGTGCCATCAGAGACCCGACAGGGGGAAACACTGAAGCTTTCTTT. This sequence encodes CAIRDPTGGNTEAFF.

This rearrangement joins TRBV7-2 to TRBJ1-2, with 11 bases that match TRBD1. Germline V CDR1 and CDR2: SGHTA, FQGNSA. V was pared by 5 bases and J by 4 bases, with 6 bases of the junction left unmatched. The CDR3 has 15 amino acids. As DNA, the CDR3 is TGTGCCAGCAGCCCAGGGACAGGGGGGGTCTATGGCTACACCTTC. Translated, it gives CASSPGTGGVYGYTF.

This clone occurred a few times. The V call is TRBV6-8, the J call TRBJ2-3; TRBD2 is a possible D gene (5 bases). From germline, CDR1 is MNHGY and CDR2 SAAAGT. The CDR3 spans 13 residues. V was clipped by 5 bases and J by 3 bases, with 9 bases between them. The CDR3 reads CASSLRGTDTQYF. The CDR3 DNA reads TGTGCCAGCAGTCTTAGAGGGACAGATACGCAGTATTTT.

The chain combines TRBV4-1 with TRBJ2-1, with 10 bases identical to TRBD2. Trimming at V came to 1 base and at J to 7 bases, leaving 4 bases not matched to a gene. Germline V gene data show CDR1 as MGHRA and CDR2 as YSYEKL. CDR3 size: 15 residues. CDR3 sequence (DNA): TGCGCCAGCAGCCAAGGACAACTAGCGGGGAATGAGCAGTTCTTC. It codes for CASSQGQLAGNEQFF.

The gene calls are TRBV28 and TRBJ1-5, with a tentative D call TRBD1 (5 bases). V lost 7 bases and J 1 base, leaving 5 bases between the germline ends. The germline CDR1 and CDR2 sequences are MDHEN and SYDVKM. The CDR3 loop spans 12 amino acids. CDR3 residues: CASNRSNQPQHF. In DNA form, the CDR3 reads TGTGCCAGCAACAGGAGCAATCAGCCCCAGCATTTT.

The genes are TRBV19 and TRBJ2-7; D remains unclear. This CDR3 contains 14 residues. Trimming pared 4 bases from V and 2 bases from J, leaving 12 bases between. Germline V gene lookup returns CDR1 LNHDA and CDR2 SQIVND (reference sequence). The CDR3 reads CASSTTLEAYEQYF. The CDR3 DNA sequence: TGTGCCAGTAGTACTACCCTCGAGGCCTACGAGCAGTACTTC.

This sequence joins TRBV29-1 and TRBJ2-3; D is uncertain. Germline CDR1 SQVTM, CDR2 ANQGSEA. Trimming left V 1 base short and J 0 bases short, with 8 bases between. The CDR3 contains 14 residues. CDR3 DNA: TGCAGCGTTGAAGCCCGACTTAGCACAGATACGCAGTATTTT. Its protein is CSVEARLSTDTQYF.

The chain is built from TRBV5-6 and TRBJ2-7, with D possibly TRBD1 on 6 matching bases. Trimming took 2 bases from V and 1 from J, leaving 10 bases between them. There are 14 residues in the CDR3. CDR1 and CDR2 from the germline V gene are SGHDT and YYEEEE. The CDR3 region is CASSFFTGSYEQYF. CDR3 sequence (DNA): TGTGCCAGCAGCTTTTTTACAGGGTCCTACGAGCAGTACTTC. Using reference TRBV5-6 and TRBJ2-7 for the parts outside the CDR3, the full variable domain is DAGVTQSPTHLIKTRGQQVTLRCSPKSGHDTVSWYQQALGQGPQFIFQYYEEEERQRGNFPDRFSGHQFPNYSSELNVNALLLGDSALYLCASSFFTGSYEQYFGPGTRLTVT.

This clone was counted a few times. The rearrangement links TRBV6-1 to TRBJ2-1, with TRBD1 matching over 8 bases. The CDR3 contains 15 residues. CDR1 MNHNS and CDR2 SASEGT come from the germline V gene. The junction had 5 bases not matched to a gene; V was cut back by 1 base and J by 6 bases. The CDR3 loop reads CASSEVIQGGNEQFF. The CDR3 bases are TGTGCCAGCAGTGAAGTAATACAGGGGGGCAATGAGCAGTTCTTC.

This clone has only a few counts. The chain uses TRBV6-5 and TRBJ2-7, with 8 nucleotides matching TRBD2. CDR1 is MNHEY, CDR2 SVGAGI, per germline. The V and J ends lost 10 bases and 0 bases, in that order; junction bases with no gene match: 8. The CDR3 is 14 amino acids. CDR3 coding DNA: TGTGCCACCCTAGCGGGCCTTAGCTCCTACGAGCAGTACTTC. Residues: CATLAGLSSYEQYF.

The chain uses TRBV11-2 and TRBJ1-1; D ambiguous. CDR3 length: 12 amino acids. Per the germline V gene, CDR1 is SGHAT and CDR2 is FQNNGV. V gave up 2 bases and J gave up 7 bases, with 8 bases separating them. The CDR3 nucleotides read TGTGCCAGCAGCTTACAAGAGGTTGAAGCTTTCTTT. Amino acids: CASSLQEVEAFF.

V usage is TRBV6-1 and J usage is TRBJ2-7, with 9 nucleotides matching TRBD2. In germline, CDR1 is MNHNS, CDR2 SASEGT. This CDR3 contains 15 residues. J lost 4 bases, V lost 0 bases, and 4 bases had no gene match. The chain's CDR3 is CASSEAQSGRYEQYF. CDR3 nucleotides: TGTGCCAGCAGTGAAGCGCAGAGCGGGAGGTACGAGCAGTACTTC.

The chain couples TRBV19 to TRBJ1-2; D remains unclear. The ends were cut back, 4 bases at V and 6 bases at J, with 9 bases in the middle. Germline V gives CDR1 LNHDA, CDR2 SQIVND (reference sequence). There are 12 residues in the CDR3. This CDR3 is CASSNVYHGYTF. CDR3 sequence (DNA): TGTGCCAGTAGTAATGTCTACCATGGCTACACCTTC.

This chain links TRBV7-9 with TRBJ2-5, with a possible D match to TRBD2 (7 bases). Germline V gene sequence: CDR1 SEHNR, CDR2 FQNEAQ (reference sequence). The CDR3 is 17 amino acids. V gave up 1 base and J gave up 0 bases, with 15 bases separating them. CDR3: CASSLVGGGRNQETQYF. CDR3 DNA: TGTGCCAGCAGCTTAGTAGGGGGGGGACGTAACCAAGAGACCCAGTACTTC.

This chain connects TRBV15 to TRBJ2-1; TRBD2 matches at 15 bases. V dropped 3 bases and J dropped 8; count of bases not matched to a gene: 5. The CDR3 is 16 residues long. Germline assignment: CDR1 LNHNV and CDR2 YYDKDF (reference sequence). CDR3 amino acids: CATSSRTSGRGDEQFF. The CDR3 DNA follows: TGTGCCACCAGCAGTCGGACTAGCGGGAGGGGGGATGAGCAGTTCTTC.

The genes are TRBV5-8 and TRBJ2-3; 15 bases are shared with TRBD2. Germline V gives CDR1 SGHTS, CDR2 YDEGEE. CDR3 length: 18 residues. The J segment lost 1 base and the V segment lost 4 bases, leaving 7 bases of the junction unmatched. CDR3 bases: TGTGCCAGCAGCCCTGGACTAGCGGGAGGGCCCCGCACAGATACGCAGTATTTT. Its protein product is CASSPGLAGGPRTDTQYF.

The chain carries TRBV18 and TRBJ1-1; D remains unclear. With 1 base removed from V and 1 base from J, the gap between germline ends came to 10 bases. Germline loops: CDR1 KGHSH, CDR2 LQKENI. The CDR3 totals 15 residues. CDR3 bases: TGTGCCAGCTCACCACTGGGTGAGGGGAACACTGAAGCTTTCTTT. Translated: CASSPLGEGNTEAFF.

The chain employs TRBV6-1 and TRBJ2-3; the match to TRBD1 covers 8 bases. The germline V gene has CDR1 MNHNS and CDR2 SASEGT. V trimming: 6 bases; J trimming: 8 bases; junction bases outside the gene matches: 4. There are 12 residues in the CDR3. In nucleotides, the CDR3 is TGTGCCAGCAGGGTGACAGGGGCTACGCAGTATTTT. The encoded protein is CASRVTGATQYF.

CDR3 in amino acids: CASSGGATLSYEQYF. CDR3 nucleotides: TGTGCCAGCAGTGGCGGGGCGACGCTCTCCTACGAGCAGTACTTC. The J gene is TRBJ2-7, the V gene TRBV28, with TRBD2 as a possible D gene (6 bases). Germline V gene lookup returns CDR1 MDHEN and CDR2 SYDVKM. CDR3 length: 15 amino acids. Trimming removed 5 bases at V and 0 bases at J, with 14 bases between. The variable domain in full, with the rest retrieved from reference TRBV28 and TRBJ2-7, is DVKVTQSSRYLVKRTGEKVFLECVQDMDHENMFWYRQDPGLGLRLIYFSYDVKMKEKGDIPEGYSVSREKKERFSLILESASTNQTSMYLCASSGGATLSYEQYFGPGTRLTVT.

V gene TRBV5-1 combines with J gene TRBJ2-6; D possibly corresponds to TRBD2 (5 bases). Germline V gene data show CDR1 as SGHRS and CDR2 as YFSETQ. The CDR3 has 17 residues. Trimming took off 6 bases at V and 2 bases at J, with 18 bases between the two ends. The CDR3 nucleotides are TGCGCCAGCACTTCCTTAGGTGGGGAGCCTGGGGCCAACGTCCTGACTTTC. Encoded protein: CASTSLGGEPGANVLTF.